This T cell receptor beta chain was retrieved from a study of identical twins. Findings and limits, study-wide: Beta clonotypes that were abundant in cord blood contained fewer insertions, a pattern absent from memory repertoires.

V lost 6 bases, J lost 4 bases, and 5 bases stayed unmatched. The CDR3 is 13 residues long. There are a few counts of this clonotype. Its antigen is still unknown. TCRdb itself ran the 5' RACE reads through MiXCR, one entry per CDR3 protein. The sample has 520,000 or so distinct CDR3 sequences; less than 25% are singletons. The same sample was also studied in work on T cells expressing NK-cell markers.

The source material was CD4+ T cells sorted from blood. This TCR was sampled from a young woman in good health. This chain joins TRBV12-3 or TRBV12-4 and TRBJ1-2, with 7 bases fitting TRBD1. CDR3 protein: CASSRGQLYGYTF. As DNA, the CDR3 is TGTGCCAGCAGCCGGGGACAGCTCTATGGCTACACCTTC.